The next 30 T cell receptor beta chains were all read from a single sample in a study of blood T cell repertoires in COVID-19. The assay was immunoSEQ multiplex PCR, and TCRdb's table has in-frame clones only and misses some. The table lists about 260,000 clones, roughly 84% of them singletons. The sample comprised peripheral blood. Receptors originate from a man aged 55-75 years with acute or convalescent COVID-19.

This rearrangement joins TRBV7-9 to TRBJ1-1; no clear D gene. The CDR3 runs 12 residues. CDR1 is SEHNR and CDR2 is FQNEAQ in the germline V gene (reference sequence). V was clipped by 1 base and J by 2 bases, with 2 bases between them. The chain's CDR3 is CASSLVNTEAFF. The CDR3 DNA sequence: TGTGCCAGCAGCTTAGTAAACACTGAAGCTTTCTTT.

The chain uses TRBV6-5 and TRBJ2-1; 8 bases match TRBD1. The germline V gene encodes CDR1 MNHEY and CDR2 SVGAGI. Germline trimming cut 5 bases from V and 5 bases from J; bases unmatched to any gene: 5. The CDR3 is made up of 14 amino acids. CDR3 residues: CASSQPGQDNEQFF. DNA for the CDR3: TGTGCCAGCAGTCAACCGGGACAGGACAATGAGCAGTTCTTC.

The gene calls are TRBV28 and TRBJ1-4; TRBD1 agrees at 10 bases. J was trimmed by 6 bases and V by 2 bases; bases with no gene match: 3. The germline V gene has CDR1 MDHEN and CDR2 SYDVKM. The CDR3 loop spans 15 amino acids. CDR3: CASSLQGQGYEKLFF. The CDR3 coding sequence is TGTGCCAGCAGTTTACAGGGACAGGGGTATGAAAAACTGTTTTTT.

This chain connects TRBV19 to TRBJ1-1; 11 nucleotides match TRBD1. The junction had 5 bases not matched to a gene; V was cut back by 7 bases and J by 1 base. The CDR3 length is 15 residues. The V gene's germline CDR1 is LNHDA and CDR2 SQIVND (reference sequence). The chain's CDR3 is CASIGTGGPNTEAFF. DNA of the CDR3: TGTGCCAGTATTGGGACAGGGGGGCCGAACACTGAAGCTTTCTTT.

The chain carries TRBV28 and TRBJ1-2, with unresolved D. V lost 8 bases and J lost 1, with 11 bases in between. Per the germline V gene, CDR1 is MDHEN and CDR2 is SYDVKM. This CDR3 comprises 13 residues. The CDR3 DNA reads TGTGCCAGCCAAGCACAGAGTAACTATGGCTACACCTTC. Encoded protein: CASQAQSNYGYTF.

The chain links TRBV14 to TRBJ1-1; D gene ambiguous. This CDR3 has 15 residues. Trimming took off 0 bases at V and 7 bases at J, with 15 bases between the two ends. Germline CDR1 SGHDN, CDR2 FVKESK. DNA of the CDR3: TGTGCCAGCAGCCAAGAACGACTGGTGCGGGGTGAAGCTTTCTTT. Translation: CASSQERLVRGEAFF.

This rearrangement joins TRBV19 to TRBJ2-2; D may be TRBD1 (6 bases). The germline CDR1 and CDR2 sequences are LNHDA and SQIVND (reference sequence). This CDR3 has 15 amino acids. Trimming pared 7 bases from V and 5 bases from J, leaving 17 bases between. The CDR3 coding sequence is TGTGCCAGTAACAGGGAGCAACTTCGAACCGGGGAGCTGTTTTTT. Translating gives CASNREQLRTGELFF.

V and J are TRBV2 and TRBJ1-5; D not certain. CDR3 length: 12 amino acids. CDR1 and CDR2 from the germline V gene are SNHLY and FYNNEI. V lost 7 bases, J lost 6 bases, and 10 bases lay in between. CDR3 coding DNA: TGTGCCAGCAAGGCAGGTAGTCAGCCCCAGCATTTT. Encoded protein: CASKAGSQPQHF.

The chain combines TRBV15 with TRBJ2-7; TRBD2 matches 7 bases. Germline trimming cut 5 bases from V and 2 bases from J; bases unmatched to any gene: 9. The CDR3 is made up of 15 amino acids. CDR1 is LNHNV, CDR2 YYDKDF, per germline (reference sequence). This CDR3 is CATSERGLGTYEQYF. CDR3 DNA: TGTGCCACCAGCGAAAGAGGACTAGGAACCTACGAGCAGTACTTC.

The rearrangement uses TRBV11-2 and TRBJ2-7, with 7 bases fitting TRBD2. V lost 4 bases to trimming and J lost 0 bases; unmatched junction nucleotides: 6. This CDR3 region has 15 residues. The germline V gene encodes CDR1 SGHAT and CDR2 FQNNGV. The CDR3 DNA reads as TGTGCCAGCAGCTCGGGGGGAGGGCACTCCTACGAGCAGTACTTC. Amino acids: CASSSGGGHSYEQYF.

The gene calls are TRBV3-1 (or the pseudogene TRBV3-2) and TRBJ2-3, with D perhaps TRBD2 (6 bases). Germline CDR1 LGHDT, CDR2 YNNKEL (reference sequence). The CDR3 covers 16 residues. The germline V and J ends were trimmed by 3 bases and 2 bases, with 15 bases remaining between them. The CDR3 protein is CASSHGGVLVTDTQYF. The DNA of the CDR3 is TGTGCCAGCAGCCACGGCGGGGTCCTAGTCACAGATACGCAGTATTTT.

In DNA form, the CDR3 reads TGTGCCAGCAGCTTCGGACTGATATCGGGGTACGAGCAGTACTTC. This codes for CASSFGLISGYEQYF. This chain connects TRBV11-2 to TRBJ2-7; D possibly corresponds to TRBD2 (5 bases). CDR1 and CDR2 (germline): SGHAT, FQNNGV. The germline V and J ends were trimmed by 3 bases and 4 bases, with 16 bases remaining between them. The CDR3 spans 15 residues. Full variable domain (rest looked up from reference TRBV11-2 and TRBJ2-7): EAGVAQSPRYKIIEKRQSVAFWCNPISGHATLYWYQQILGQGPKLLIQFQNNGVVDDSQLPKDRFSAERLKGVDSTLKIQPAKLEDSAVYLCASSFGLISGYEQYFGPGTRLTVT.

A note on this clone: Other DNA variants within this sample encode the same CDR3. The rearrangement joins TRBV10-2 to TRBJ2-7; the D gene is possibly TRBD1 (5 bases). Germline V gives CDR1 WSHSY, CDR2 SAAADI. V was clipped by 3 bases and J by 4 bases, with 10 bases between them. CDR3 length: 13 residues. The CDR3: CASSDRRDYEQYF. The CDR3 bases are TGCGCCAGCAGTGATCGCAGGGATTACGAGCAGTACTTC.

The J gene is TRBJ1-1, the V gene TRBV6-4, with D possibly TRBD1 on 6 matching bases. V was pared by 6 bases and J by 1 base, with 9 bases between. Germline CDR1 MRHNA, CDR2 SNTAGT. The CDR3 has 13 residues. DNA for the CDR3: TGTGCCAGCAGCAGGGGCCCGAACACTGAAGCTTTCTTT. Its protein product is CASSRGPNTEAFF.

This clone was seen only once. The rearrangement links TRBV23-1 to TRBJ2-1; TRBD2 might be the D (7 bases). TRBV23-1 is annotated as an ORF whose role is uncertain. This CDR3 is 16 amino acids long. Trimming removed 3 bases at V and 5 bases at J, with 17 bases between. The CDR3 spells CASSHPGGREDNEQFF. CDR3 bases: TGCGCCAGCAGTCACCCGGGGGGCCGAGAAGACAATGAGCAGTTCTTC.

The chain combines TRBV6-5 with TRBJ1-4, with TRBD1 as a possible D gene (6 bases). The CDR3 is 15 residues long. In germline, CDR1 is MNHEY, CDR2 SVGAGI. The V end lost 7 bases, the J end lost 0 bases, and 12 bases lay between the germline ends. The CDR3 loop is CASTTGSPTNEKLFF. The CDR3, as DNA: TGTGCCAGCACCACAGGGAGCCCAACTAATGAAAAACTGTTTTTT.

The chain combines TRBV18 with TRBJ2-1; TRBD2 matches 10 bases. The CDR3 is 16 residues long. Trimming cost V 2 bases and J 5 bases; bases outside gene matches: 6. Germline-derived CDR1 and CDR2 are KGHSH and LQKENI. CDR3 sequence (DNA): TGTGCCAGCTCACCAAATTTAGGACTAGCGGACAATGAGCAGTTCTTC. Amino acid sequence: CASSPNLGLADNEQFF. Supplemented by reference TRBV18 and TRBJ2-1, the full variable domain reads NAGVMQNPRHLVRRRGQEARLRCSPMKGHSHVYWYRQLPEEGLKFMVYLQKENIIDESGMPKERFSAEFPKEGPSILRIQQVVRGDSAAYFCASSPNLGLADNEQFFGPGTRLTVL.

This rearrangement joins TRBV11-3 to TRBJ2-7; 9 positions match TRBD2. The junction had 4 bases not matched to a gene; V was cut back by 5 bases and J by 2 bases. The germline V gene encodes CDR1 SGHNT and CDR2 YENEEA. This CDR3 is 14 amino acids long. Here the CDR3 DNA reads TGTGCCAGCAGCCCCCGCGGGGGGGCCTACGAGCAGTACTTC. Translation gives CASSPRGGAYEQYF.

This chain joins TRBV5-5 and TRBJ1-4, with D tentatively TRBD1 (5 bases). Germline lookup yields CDR1 SGHKS and CDR2 YYEKEE (reference sequence). The CDR3 spans 15 residues. V lost 4 bases to trimming and J lost 8 bases, with 18 bases between them. The CDR3 nucleotides are TGTGCCAGCAGCACAATGACAGTGCCGAGGGAAAAACTGTTTTTT. Translating gives CASSTMTVPREKLFF.

V usage is TRBV4-1 and J usage is TRBJ1-5, with no clear D. The CDR3 is 16 amino acids. Germline CDR1 is MGHRA and CDR2 is YSYEKL. V gave up 1 base and J gave up 0 bases, with 10 bases separating them. Written as DNA, the CDR3 is TGCGCCAGCAGCCAAGCGGACGGAGGTAGCAATCAGCCCCAGCATTTT. Amino acids: CASSQADGGSNQPQHF.

A remark on this clone: The same CDR3 arises from other DNA sequences in this sample as well. V gene TRBV5-1 combines with J gene TRBJ2-5; 13 bases are a match to TRBD2. CDR3 size: 16 residues. Per the germline V gene, CDR1 is SGHRS and CDR2 is YFSETQ. V lost 0 bases, J lost 2 bases, and 1 base stayed unmatched. The CDR3 sequence: CASSLGLAGGQETQYF. CDR3 in DNA: TGCGCCAGCAGCTTGGGACTAGCGGGGGGTCAAGAGACCCAGTACTTC.

CDR3 DNA sequence: TGTGCCAGCTCACTATCGACAGGGGGTATTTCACCCCTCCACTTT. Translated: CASSLSTGGISPLHF. The chain has TRBV18 and TRBJ1-6, with 9 bases identical to TRBD1. Germline V lookup: CDR1 KGHSH, CDR2 LQKENI. The CDR3 is 15 amino acids. With V trimmed by 4 bases and J by 9 bases, 7 bases remained unmatched.

The chain couples TRBV7-2 to TRBJ2-7, with TRBD1 matching 7 bases. The ends lost 4 bases at V and 1 base at J; junction bases unmatched: 13. CDR3 length: 17 residues. Germline V gene lookup returns CDR1 SGHTA and CDR2 FQGNSA. The chain's CDR3 is CASSSHVTGTDSYEQYF. The CDR3 DNA follows: TGTGCCAGCAGCTCACACGTCACCGGGACAGATTCCTACGAGCAGTACTTC. Full variable domain (outside the CDR3, taken from reference TRBV7-2 and TRBJ2-7): GAGVSQSPSNKVTEKGKDVELRCDPISGHTALYWYRQSLGQGLEFLIYFQGNSAPDKSGLPSDRFSAERTGGSVSTLTIQRTQQEDSAVYLCASSSHVTGTDSYEQYFGPGTRLTVT.

This clone was counted once. This chain uses TRBV10-3 with TRBJ1-1; unclear D gene. CDR1 ENHRY and CDR2 SYGVKD come from the germline V gene. The CDR3 is 14 amino acids. V was cut by 11 bases and J by 2 bases, with 18 bases left in between. The CDR3 loop reads CAAGFGPPNTEAFF. The CDR3 DNA is TGTGCCGCGGGCTTTGGACCCCCTAACACTGAAGCTTTCTTT.

The chain links TRBV7-8 to TRBJ2-2; 10 bases agree with TRBD2. The CDR3 is made up of 17 amino acids. The junction had 9 bases not matched to a gene; V was cut back by 1 base and J by 7 bases. Germline loops: CDR1 SGHVS, CDR2 FQNEAQ. The CDR3 coding sequence is TGTGCCAGCAGCTTAGTGGCCAGCGGGAGGGCCAACGGGGAGCTGTTTTTT. It specifies CASSLVASGRANGELFF.

The DNA for the CDR3 is TGTGCCAGCAGTTACCCCGTTGAGGGTAAGAGAAACGAGCAGTACTTC. This translates into CASSYPVEGKRNEQYF. The chain employs TRBV6-2 or TRBV6-3 and TRBJ2-7; D might be TRBD2 (5 bases). The CDR3 covers 16 residues. Germline CDR1 and CDR2: MNHEY and SVGEGT. V gave up 2 bases and J gave up 5 bases, with 19 bases separating them.

The genes are TRBV18 and TRBJ1-6; TRBD1 matches 7 bases. The germline V gene encodes CDR1 KGHSH and CDR2 LQKENI. This CDR3 has 14 residues. With V trimmed by 0 bases and J by 9 bases, 2 bases remained unmatched. Here the CDR3 reads CASSPPPGGSPLHF. CDR3 DNA sequence: TGTGCCAGCTCACCACCGCCAGGGGGTTCACCCCTCCACTTT.

Points on this clone: Other DNA sequences in the sample encode the same CDR3. The chain uses TRBV6-5 and TRBJ2-7; TRBD1 matches 8 bases. Germline-derived CDR1 and CDR2 are MNHEY and SVGAGI. This CDR3 has 14 amino acids. Trimming at V came to 2 bases and at J to 4 bases, leaving 4 bases not matched to a gene. CDR3 nucleotide sequence: TGTGCCAGCAGTTACGGTCAGGGGGCTTACGAGCAGTACTTC. Amino acid sequence: CASSYGQGAYEQYF.

V usage is TRBV13 and J usage is TRBJ2-3; possibly TRBD1 for D (5 bases). The CDR3 extends over 14 amino acids. Germline CDR1 reads PRHDT; CDR2 reads FYEKMQ (reference sequence). The V end was cut by 3 bases, the J end by 5 bases, with 12 bases between. The DNA for the CDR3 is TGTGCCAGCAGCTTCCGGACATCCCAAGATACGCAGTATTTT. Translated, it gives CASSFRTSQDTQYF.

The gene calls are TRBV7-8 and TRBJ2-7, with D tentatively TRBD2 (6 bases). V gave up 5 bases and J gave up 5 bases, with 19 bases separating them. CDR3 length equals 15 residues. CDR1 is SGHVS, CDR2 FQNEAQ, per germline. CDR3 region: CASSRREAVLHEQYF. The CDR3 DNA is TGTGCCAGCAGCAGGAGGGAGGCCGTCCTTCACGAGCAGTACTTC.